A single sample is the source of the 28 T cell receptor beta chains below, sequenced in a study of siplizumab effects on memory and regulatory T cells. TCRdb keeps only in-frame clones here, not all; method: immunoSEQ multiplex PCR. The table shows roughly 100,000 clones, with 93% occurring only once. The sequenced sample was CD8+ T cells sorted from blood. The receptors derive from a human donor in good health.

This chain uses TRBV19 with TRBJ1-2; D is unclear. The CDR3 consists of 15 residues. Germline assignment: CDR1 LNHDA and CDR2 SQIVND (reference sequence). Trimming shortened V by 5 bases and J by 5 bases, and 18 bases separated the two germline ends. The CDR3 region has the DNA TGTGCCAGTAGTGACAACGCCTTATCTCCTTATGGCTACACCTTC. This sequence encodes CASSDNALSPYGYTF.

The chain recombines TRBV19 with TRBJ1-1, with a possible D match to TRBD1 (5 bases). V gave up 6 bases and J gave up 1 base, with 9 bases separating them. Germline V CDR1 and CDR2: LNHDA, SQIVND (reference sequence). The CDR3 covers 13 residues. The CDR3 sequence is CASSPTENTEAFF. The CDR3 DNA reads TGTGCCAGTAGCCCGACAGAGAACACTGAAGCTTTCTTT.

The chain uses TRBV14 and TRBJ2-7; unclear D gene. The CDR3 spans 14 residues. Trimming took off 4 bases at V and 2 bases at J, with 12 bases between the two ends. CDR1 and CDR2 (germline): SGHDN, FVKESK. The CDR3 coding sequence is TGTGCCAGCAGCCCGACGACGTCTACCTACGAGCAGTACTTC. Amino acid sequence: CASSPTTSTYEQYF. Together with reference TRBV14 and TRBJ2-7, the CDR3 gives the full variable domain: EAGVTQFPSHSVIEKGQTVTLRCDPISGHDNLYWYRRVMGKEIKFLLHFVKESKQDESGMPNNRFLAERTGGTYSTLKVQPAELEDSGVYFCASSPTTSTYEQYFGPGTRLTVT.

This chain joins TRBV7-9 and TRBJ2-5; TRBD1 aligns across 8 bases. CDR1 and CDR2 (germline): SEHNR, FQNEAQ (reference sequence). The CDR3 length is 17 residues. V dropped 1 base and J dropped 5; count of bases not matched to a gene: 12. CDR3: CASSLDVGQGFFETQYF. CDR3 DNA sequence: TGTGCCAGCAGCTTAGATGTAGGACAGGGATTCTTTGAGACCCAGTACTTC.

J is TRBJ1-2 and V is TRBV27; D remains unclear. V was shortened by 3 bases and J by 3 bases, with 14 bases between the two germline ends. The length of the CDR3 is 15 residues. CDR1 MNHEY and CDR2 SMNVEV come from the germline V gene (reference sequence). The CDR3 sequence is CASSFRRNPYYGYTF. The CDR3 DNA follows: TGTGCCAGCAGTTTTCGTCGGAACCCTTACTATGGCTACACCTTC.

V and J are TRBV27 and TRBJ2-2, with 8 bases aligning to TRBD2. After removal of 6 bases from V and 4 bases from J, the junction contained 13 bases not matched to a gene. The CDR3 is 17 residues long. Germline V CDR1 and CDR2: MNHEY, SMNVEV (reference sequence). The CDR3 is CASRFGGQGLVTGELFF. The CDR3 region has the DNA TGTGCCAGCAGATTTGGGGGGCAGGGACTAGTCACCGGGGAGCTGTTTTTT.

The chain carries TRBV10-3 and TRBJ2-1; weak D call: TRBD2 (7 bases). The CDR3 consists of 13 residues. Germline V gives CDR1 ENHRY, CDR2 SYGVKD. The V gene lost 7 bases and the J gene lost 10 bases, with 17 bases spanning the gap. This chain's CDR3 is CAITNGGGAEQFF. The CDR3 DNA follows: TGTGCCATCACCAATGGAGGGGGGGCGGAGCAGTTCTTC.

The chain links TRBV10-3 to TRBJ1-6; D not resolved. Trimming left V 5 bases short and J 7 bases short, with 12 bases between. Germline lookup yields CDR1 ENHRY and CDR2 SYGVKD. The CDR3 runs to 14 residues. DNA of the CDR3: TGTGCCATCAGTCCAGTGGATGGGAATTCACCCCTCCACTTT. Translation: CAISPVDGNSPLHF.

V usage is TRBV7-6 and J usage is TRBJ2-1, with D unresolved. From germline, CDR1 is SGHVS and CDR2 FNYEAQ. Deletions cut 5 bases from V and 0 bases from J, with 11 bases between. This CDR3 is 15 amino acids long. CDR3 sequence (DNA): TGTGCCAGCAGCGACGCGGACCTCTCCTACAATGAGCAGTTCTTC. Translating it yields CASSDADLSYNEQFF.

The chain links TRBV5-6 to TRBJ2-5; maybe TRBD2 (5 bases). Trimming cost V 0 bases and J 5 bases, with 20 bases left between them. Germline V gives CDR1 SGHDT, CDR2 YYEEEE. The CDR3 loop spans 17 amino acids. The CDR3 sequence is CASSLGGNPSGWETQYF. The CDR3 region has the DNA TGTGCCAGCAGCTTGGGAGGCAACCCCTCGGGATGGGAGACCCAGTACTTC.

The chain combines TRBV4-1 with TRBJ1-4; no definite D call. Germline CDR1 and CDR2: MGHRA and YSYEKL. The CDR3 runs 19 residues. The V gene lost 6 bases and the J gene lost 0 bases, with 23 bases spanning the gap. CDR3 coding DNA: TGCGCCAGCAGTGAGTCGAGTGTCCCCGAAGGGTCAACTAATGAAAAACTGTTTTTT. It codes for CASSESSVPEGSTNEKLFF.

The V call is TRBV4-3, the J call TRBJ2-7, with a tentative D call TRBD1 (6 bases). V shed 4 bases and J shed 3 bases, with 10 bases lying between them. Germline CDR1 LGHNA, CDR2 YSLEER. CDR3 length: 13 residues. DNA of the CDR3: TGCGCCAGCAGCCCCTTCAGGGGCTACGAGCAGTACTTC. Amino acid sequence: CASSPFRGYEQYF.

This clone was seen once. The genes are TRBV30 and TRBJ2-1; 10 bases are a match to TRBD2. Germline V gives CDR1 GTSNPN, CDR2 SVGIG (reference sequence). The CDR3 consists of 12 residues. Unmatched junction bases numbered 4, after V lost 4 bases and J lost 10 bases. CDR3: CAWTLAGVEQFF. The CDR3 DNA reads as TGTGCCTGGACGCTAGCGGGAGTGGAGCAGTTCTTC. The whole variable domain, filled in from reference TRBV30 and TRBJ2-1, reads SQTIHQWPATLVQPVGSPLSLECTVEGTSNPNLYWYRQAAGRGLQLLFYSVGIGQISSEVPQNLSASRPQDRQFILSSKKLLLSDSGFYLCAWTLAGVEQFFGPGTRLTVL.

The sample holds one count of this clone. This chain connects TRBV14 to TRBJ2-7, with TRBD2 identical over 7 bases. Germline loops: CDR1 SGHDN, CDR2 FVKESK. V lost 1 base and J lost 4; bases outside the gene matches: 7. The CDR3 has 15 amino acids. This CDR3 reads CASSQGPSGEYEQYF. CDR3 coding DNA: TGTGCCAGCAGCCAAGGCCCCAGCGGGGAGTACGAGCAGTACTTC.

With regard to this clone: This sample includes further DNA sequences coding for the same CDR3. CDR3: CASSSGQGAYEQYF. The CDR3 DNA follows: TGTGCCAGCAGTTCGGGACAGGGGGCCTACGAGCAGTACTTC. The rearrangement links TRBV13 to TRBJ2-7, with 11 bases lining up with TRBD1. V lost 6 bases, J lost 2 bases, and 3 bases stayed unmatched. The CDR3 runs to 14 residues. The germline V gene encodes CDR1 PRHDT and CDR2 FYEKMQ (reference sequence).

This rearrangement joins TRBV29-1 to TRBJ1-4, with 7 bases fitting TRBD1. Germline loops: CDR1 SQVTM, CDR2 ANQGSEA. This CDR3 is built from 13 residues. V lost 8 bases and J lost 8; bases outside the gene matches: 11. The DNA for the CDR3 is TGCAGCATGAGACAGGGCTGGAGCGAAAAACTGTTTTTT. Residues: CSMRQGWSEKLFF.

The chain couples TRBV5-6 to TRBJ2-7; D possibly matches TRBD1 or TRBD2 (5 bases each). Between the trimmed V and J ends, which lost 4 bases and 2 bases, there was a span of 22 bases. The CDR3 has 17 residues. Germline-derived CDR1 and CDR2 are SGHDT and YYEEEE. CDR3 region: CASSPGQPGTITYEQYF. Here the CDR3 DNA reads TGTGCCAGCAGCCCTGGCCAACCCGGGACGATTACCTACGAGCAGTACTTC.

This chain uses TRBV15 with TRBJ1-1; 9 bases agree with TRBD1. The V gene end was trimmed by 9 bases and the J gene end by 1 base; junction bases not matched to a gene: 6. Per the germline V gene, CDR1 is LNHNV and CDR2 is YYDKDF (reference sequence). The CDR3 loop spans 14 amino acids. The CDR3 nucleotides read TGTGCCACAGGGGACAGGGCTTCGAACACTGAAGCTTTCTTT. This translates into CATGDRASNTEAFF.

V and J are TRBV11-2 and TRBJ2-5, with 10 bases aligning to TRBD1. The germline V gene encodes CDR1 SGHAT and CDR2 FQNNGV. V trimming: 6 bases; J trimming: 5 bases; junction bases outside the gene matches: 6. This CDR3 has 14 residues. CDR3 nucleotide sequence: TGTGCCAGCAGGGGGGGACAGGGGATCGAGACCCAGTACTTC. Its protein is CASRGGQGIETQYF.

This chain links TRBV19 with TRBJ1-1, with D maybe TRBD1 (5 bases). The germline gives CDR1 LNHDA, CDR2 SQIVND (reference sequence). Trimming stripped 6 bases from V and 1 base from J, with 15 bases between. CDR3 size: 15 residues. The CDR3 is CASRSQPQGNTEAFF. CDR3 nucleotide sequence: TGTGCCAGTAGATCCCAGCCCCAGGGGAACACTGAAGCTTTCTTT.

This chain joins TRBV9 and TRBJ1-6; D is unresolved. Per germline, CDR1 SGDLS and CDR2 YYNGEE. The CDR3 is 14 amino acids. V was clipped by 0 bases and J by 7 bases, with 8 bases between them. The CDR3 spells CASSVEGPNSPLHF. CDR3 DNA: TGTGCCAGCAGCGTAGAAGGTCCGAATTCACCCCTCCACTTT.

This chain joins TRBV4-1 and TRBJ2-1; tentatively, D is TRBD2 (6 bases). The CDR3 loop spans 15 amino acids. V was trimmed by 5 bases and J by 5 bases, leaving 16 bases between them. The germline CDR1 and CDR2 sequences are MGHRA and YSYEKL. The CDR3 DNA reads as TGCGCCAGCAGCGCTACTAGCCGCCTAAACAATGAGCAGTTCTTC. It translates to CASSATSRLNNEQFF.

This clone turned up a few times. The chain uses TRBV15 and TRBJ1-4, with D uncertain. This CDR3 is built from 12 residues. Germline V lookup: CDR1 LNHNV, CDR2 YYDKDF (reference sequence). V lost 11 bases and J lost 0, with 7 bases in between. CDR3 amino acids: CASSTTNEKLFF. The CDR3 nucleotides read TGTGCCTCGAGTACAACTAATGAAAAACTGTTTTTT.

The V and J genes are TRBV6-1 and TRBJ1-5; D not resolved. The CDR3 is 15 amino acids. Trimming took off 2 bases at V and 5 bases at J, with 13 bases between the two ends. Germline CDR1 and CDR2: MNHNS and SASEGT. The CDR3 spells CASSEWVGSDQPQHF. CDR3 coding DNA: TGTGCCAGCAGTGAATGGGTGGGGAGTGATCAGCCCCAGCATTTT.

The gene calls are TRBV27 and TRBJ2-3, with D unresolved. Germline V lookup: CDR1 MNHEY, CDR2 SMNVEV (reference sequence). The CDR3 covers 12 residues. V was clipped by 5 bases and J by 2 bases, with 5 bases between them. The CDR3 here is CASSDVTDTQYF. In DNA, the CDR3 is TGTGCCAGCAGTGACGTCACAGATACGCAGTATTTT.

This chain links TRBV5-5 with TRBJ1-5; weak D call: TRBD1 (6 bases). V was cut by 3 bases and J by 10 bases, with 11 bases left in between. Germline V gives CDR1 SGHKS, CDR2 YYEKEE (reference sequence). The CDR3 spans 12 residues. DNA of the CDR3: TGTGCCAGCAGCTATAAGACAGGTCCCCAGCATTTT. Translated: CASSYKTGPQHF.

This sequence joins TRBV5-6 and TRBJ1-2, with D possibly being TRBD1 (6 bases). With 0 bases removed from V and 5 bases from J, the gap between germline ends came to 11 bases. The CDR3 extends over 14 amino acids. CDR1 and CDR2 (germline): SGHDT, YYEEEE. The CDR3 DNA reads TGTGCCAGCAGCTTGGGACAGGCGACATATGGCTACACCTTC. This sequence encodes CASSLGQATYGYTF.

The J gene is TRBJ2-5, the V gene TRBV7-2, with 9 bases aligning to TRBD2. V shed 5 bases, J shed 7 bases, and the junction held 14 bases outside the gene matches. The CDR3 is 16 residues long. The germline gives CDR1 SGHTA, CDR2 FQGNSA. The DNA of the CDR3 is TGTGCCAGCAGCAGCATAGCGGGGGAGACCGAGTGGACCCAGTACTTC. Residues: CASSSIAGETEWTQYF.